This T cell receptor beta chain appears in the sequencing data of a study of blood T cell repertoires in COVID-19. Study information: COVID-19 samples collected from the United States, Italy and Spain covered acute and convalescent phases.

In the authors' workflow: Nucleated cell counts were estimated from reference gene primer amplification. Using immunoSEQ multiplex PCR, the repertoire was profiled, and TCRdb retains in-frame clones only, with some absent. The V and J calls and the clone size are those of that table, but D and trimming were determined from the DNA. The table includes approximately 230,000 clones, around 84% detected once. Grouping used clinical history reported by participants in a survey and questionnaire. For recovered donors of Cohort 3, there were two negative PCRs, clearance, or symptom resolution. The germline gives CDR1 SGHNT, CDR2 YYREEE (reference sequence). CDR3 length: 13 amino acids. The trim removed 2 bases at V and 2 bases at J, leaving 0 bases unmatched.

The rearrangement uses TRBV5-4 and TRBJ2-5, with 7 bases lining up with TRBD1. The sequencing sample was made of PBMCs or T cells enriched from blood (not recorded which). This clonotype originated in a man in his forties who had recovered from COVID-19. The CDR3 sequence is CASSLQGQETQYF. CDR3 in DNA: TGTGCCAGCAGCTTACAGGGGCAAGAGACCCAGTACTTC.